This TCR beta chain is drawn from a study of blood T cell repertoires in COVID-19. Sequencing was performed with immunoSEQ multiplex PCR; in TCRdb, only in-frame clones are kept and a portion is missing. The sample holds about 250,000 clones, roughly 82% seen once. The germline V gene has CDR1 SGHRS and CDR2 YFSETQ. Losses at the gene ends were 4 bases for V and 8 bases for J; bases not matched to a gene: 3. This CDR3 has 12 amino acids. The sequencing input was peripheral blood. The chain links TRBV5-1 to TRBJ1-2; 9 bases line up with TRBD1. This clonotype was sampled from a woman in her seventies with acute or convalescent COVID-19. CDR3 nucleotide sequence: TGCGCCAGCAGCGCGGACAGGGGAGGCTACACCTTC. It encodes CASSADRGGYTF.